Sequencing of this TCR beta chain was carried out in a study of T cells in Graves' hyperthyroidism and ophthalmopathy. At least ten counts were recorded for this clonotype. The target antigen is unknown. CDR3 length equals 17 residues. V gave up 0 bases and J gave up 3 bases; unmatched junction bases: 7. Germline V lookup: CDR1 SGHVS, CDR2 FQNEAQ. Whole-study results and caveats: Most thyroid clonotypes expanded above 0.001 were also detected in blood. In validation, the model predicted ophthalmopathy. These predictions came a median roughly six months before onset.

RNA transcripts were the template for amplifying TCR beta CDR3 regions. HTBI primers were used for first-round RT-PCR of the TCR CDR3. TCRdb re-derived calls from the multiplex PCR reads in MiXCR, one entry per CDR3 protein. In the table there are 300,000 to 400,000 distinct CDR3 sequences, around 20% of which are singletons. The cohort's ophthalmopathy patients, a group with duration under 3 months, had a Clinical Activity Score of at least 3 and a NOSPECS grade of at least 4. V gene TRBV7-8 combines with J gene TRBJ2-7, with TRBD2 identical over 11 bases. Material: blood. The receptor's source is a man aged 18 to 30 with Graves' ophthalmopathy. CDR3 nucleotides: TGTGCCAGCAGCTTAGCGCCCCTAGCGGGGGGTGTCTACGAGCAGTACTTC. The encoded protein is CASSLAPLAGGVYEQYF.